This is a list of T cell receptor beta chains from one sample in a study of early T cells in non-severe SARS-CoV-2 infection. TCRdb redid the calling of the 5' RACE reads with MiXCR, one entry per CDR3 protein. This table holds some 90,000 distinct CDR3 sequences, under 15% found once. Source material: whole blood. These receptors all come from an adult who was a healthcare worker with PCR-confirmed SARS-CoV-2 infection or an uninfected control (not recorded which). Each CDR3 is given with its conserved first and last residue. Fields, in order: J gene, V gene, clone size, D gene, CDR3 protein, CDR3 DNA. A D gene is named only where the DNA matches it firmly. Rows may omit the clone size; those that give it use once, few, many or a size class.

j_call: TRBJ2-3; v_call: TRBV4-3; clone_size: many; d_call: NA; cdr3_aa: CASSQDWYGSIDTQYF; cdr3_nt: TGCGCCAGCAGCCAAGACTGGTACGGGAGTATAGATACGCAGTATTTT
j_call: TRBJ2-1; v_call: TRBV10-2; clone_size: many; d_call: TRBD2; cdr3_aa: CASSESAGGPRNEQFF; cdr3_nt: TGCGCCAGCAGTGAGTCAGCGGGAGGGCCCCGCAATGAGCAGTTCTTC
j_call: TRBJ2-3; v_call: TRBV11-3; clone_size: many; d_call: NA; cdr3_aa: CASSLGPKDTQYF; cdr3_nt: TGTGCCAGCAGCTTGGGCCCGAAGGATACGCAGTATTTT
j_call: TRBJ2-7; v_call: TRBV28; clone_size: few; d_call: NA; cdr3_aa: CASSPLAGQIYSYEQYF; cdr3_nt: TGTGCCAGCAGCCCCTTGGCGGGACAAATCTACTCCTACGAGCAGTACTTC
j_call: TRBJ1-2; v_call: TRBV10-1; clone_size: few; d_call: NA; cdr3_aa: CASSDKPGGIYGYTF; cdr3_nt: TGCGCCAGCAGTGATAAACCGGGAGGCATCTATGGCTACACCTTC
j_call: TRBJ2-2; v_call: TRBV29-1; clone_size: NA; d_call: NA; cdr3_aa: CSVEGPNTGELFF; cdr3_nt: TGCAGCGTTGAGGGTCCGAACACCGGGGAGCTGTTTTTT
j_call: TRBJ2-5; v_call: TRBV2; clone_size: few; d_call: TRBD2; cdr3_aa: CASGLAEETQYF; cdr3_nt: TGTGCCAGCGGACTAGCGGAAGAGACCCAGTACTTC
j_call: TRBJ2-7; v_call: TRBV28; clone_size: few; d_call: TRBD1; cdr3_aa: CASSLFVGTGLFEQYF; cdr3_nt: TGTGCCAGCAGTTTATTCGTTGGGACAGGGTTGTTCGAGCAGTACTTC
j_call: TRBJ2-3; v_call: TRBV28; clone_size: NA; d_call: TRBD2; cdr3_aa: CASGLRGSADTQYF; cdr3_nt: TGTGCCAGCGGTTTACGCGGGAGCGCAGATACGCAGTATTTT
j_call: TRBJ2-1; v_call: TRBV28; clone_size: few; d_call: TRBD2; cdr3_aa: CASSQWTSGIYNEQFF; cdr3_nt: TGTGCCAGCAGTCAATGGACTAGCGGGATCTACAATGAGCAGTTCTTC
j_call: TRBJ2-3; v_call: TRBV12-3/TRBV12-4; clone_size: many; d_call: NA; cdr3_aa: CASSTRSHTDTQYF; cdr3_nt: TGTGCCAGCAGTACTCGGTCCCACACAGATACGCAGTATTTT
j_call: TRBJ1-1; v_call: TRBV6-6; clone_size: few; d_call: NA; cdr3_aa: CASRLDREAFF; cdr3_nt: TGTGCCAGCAGACTAGACAGAGAAGCTTTCTTT
j_call: TRBJ1-6; v_call: TRBV30; clone_size: few; d_call: TRBD1; cdr3_aa: CAWSIKTGNNSPLHF; cdr3_nt: TGTGCCTGGAGTATCAAGACAGGGAATAATTCACCCCTCCACTTT
j_call: TRBJ1-2; v_call: TRBV2; clone_size: NA; d_call: NA; cdr3_aa: CASSLTETYNYGYTF; cdr3_nt: TGTGCCAGCTCTCTCACAGAGACTTATAACTATGGCTACACCTTC
j_call: TRBJ1-5; v_call: TRBV28; clone_size: few; d_call: NA; cdr3_aa: CASSPRANQPQHF; cdr3_nt: TGTGCCAGCAGTCCCCGCGCCAATCAGCCCCAGCATTTT
j_call: TRBJ2-1; v_call: TRBV7-6; clone_size: NA; d_call: TRBD2; cdr3_aa: CASSLSAGVVNEQFF; cdr3_nt: TGTGCCAGCAGCTTATCAGCGGGAGTGGTCAATGAGCAGTTCTTC
j_call: TRBJ2-3; v_call: TRBV28; clone_size: few; d_call: TRBD1; cdr3_aa: CASSFDRGGYTQYF; cdr3_nt: TGTGCCAGCAGTTTTGACAGGGGAGGATATACGCAGTATTTT
j_call: TRBJ2-7; v_call: TRBV10-3; clone_size: NA; d_call: TRBD1; cdr3_aa: CASGDSYYEQYF; cdr3_nt: TGTGCCTCAGGGGACAGTTACTACGAGCAGTACTTC
j_call: TRBJ2-3; v_call: TRBV6-2/TRBV6-3; clone_size: few; d_call: TRBD2; cdr3_aa: CASGLAEFTDTQYF; cdr3_nt: TGTGCCAGCGGGCTAGCGGAGTTCACAGATACGCAGTATTTT
j_call: TRBJ2-1; v_call: TRBV7-2; clone_size: many; d_call: NA; cdr3_aa: CASSFYNEQFF; cdr3_nt: TGTGCCAGCAGCTTTTACAATGAGCAGTTCTTC
j_call: TRBJ1-1; v_call: TRBV20-1; clone_size: many; d_call: NA; cdr3_aa: CSARANWVFF; cdr3_nt: TGCAGTGCTAGAGCAAATTGGGTTTTCTTT
j_call: TRBJ1-2; v_call: TRBV12-3/TRBV12-4; clone_size: few; d_call: NA; cdr3_aa: CASTWFGPSDGYTF; cdr3_nt: TGTGCCAGCACCTGGTTCGGCCCCAGCGATGGCTACACCTTC
j_call: TRBJ2-7; v_call: TRBV2; clone_size: NA; d_call: NA; cdr3_aa: CASQVGLPFEQNF; cdr3_nt: TGTGCCAGCCAGGTAGGATTGCCCTTCGAGCAGAACTTC
j_call: TRBJ2-1; v_call: TRBV21-1; clone_size: NA; d_call: NA; cdr3_aa: CASPTLQGDIEQFF; cdr3_nt: TGTGCCAGCCCCACCTTACAGGGGGATATTGAGCAGTTCTTC
j_call: TRBJ2-1; v_call: TRBV7-2; clone_size: few; d_call: TRBD2; cdr3_aa: CASSLGNLAGAYNEQFF; cdr3_nt: TGTGCCAGCAGCTTAGGGAACCTAGCGGGAGCTTACAATGAGCAGTTCTTC
j_call: TRBJ2-4; v_call: TRBV28; clone_size: few; d_call: TRBD1; cdr3_aa: CASSSILRQGGSKNIQYF; cdr3_nt: TGTGCCAGCAGTTCGATATTGAGACAGGGGGGATCCAAAAACATTCAGTACTTC
j_call: TRBJ2-7; v_call: TRBV28; clone_size: NA; d_call: TRBD2; cdr3_aa: CASSSQWVLGLPQRGRYEQYF; cdr3_nt: TGTGCCAGCAGTTCCCAGTGGGTACTGGGCCTACCACAGCGGGGACGGTACGAGCAGTACTTC
j_call: TRBJ2-1; v_call: TRBV30; clone_size: NA; d_call: NA; cdr3_aa: CAWSLIHEQFF; cdr3_nt: TGTGCCTGGAGTTTAATCCATGAGCAGTTCTTC
j_call: TRBJ1-5; v_call: TRBV6-6; clone_size: NA; d_call: NA; cdr3_aa: CASSYEQYSNQPQHF; cdr3_nt: TGTGCCAGCAGTTACGAACAGTATAGCAATCAGCCCCAGCATTTT
j_call: TRBJ1-2; v_call: TRBV6-5; clone_size: NA; d_call: TRBD1; cdr3_aa: CASSPGTGRGYGYTF; cdr3_nt: TGTGCCAGCAGCCCGGGGACAGGGCGGGGATATGGCTACACCTTC
j_call: TRBJ1-1; v_call: TRBV19; clone_size: NA; d_call: NA; cdr3_aa: CASSTTALNTEAFF; cdr3_nt: TGTGCCAGTAGTACGACAGCTTTGAACACTGAAGCTTTCTTT
j_call: TRBJ2-5; v_call: TRBV5-4; clone_size: NA; d_call: TRBD2; cdr3_aa: CASSGGSSWETQYF; cdr3_nt: TGTGCCAGCAGCGGCGGGAGTAGTTGGGAGACCCAGTACTTC
j_call: TRBJ2-1; v_call: TRBV15; clone_size: few; d_call: NA; cdr3_aa: CATSYEDNEQFF; cdr3_nt: TGTGCCACCAGCTATGAGGACAATGAGCAGTTCTTC
j_call: TRBJ1-4; v_call: TRBV12-3/TRBV12-4; clone_size: NA; d_call: NA; cdr3_aa: CASSLRKAGEKLFF; cdr3_nt: TGTGCCAGCAGTTTAAGGAAAGCGGGCGAAAAACTGTTTTTT
j_call: TRBJ2-1; v_call: TRBV6-5; clone_size: NA; d_call: NA; cdr3_aa: CASRIRQGGEQFF; cdr3_nt: TGTGCCAGCAGAATCAGGCAAGGCGGTGAGCAGTTCTTC
j_call: TRBJ2-7; v_call: TRBV3-1; clone_size: NA; d_call: NA; cdr3_aa: CASSQDPGPYEQYF; cdr3_nt: TGTGCCAGCAGCCAAGATCCCGGGCCTTACGAGCAGTACTTC
j_call: TRBJ2-7; v_call: TRBV4-3; clone_size: NA; d_call: TRBD2; cdr3_aa: CASSQDVSGATYEQYF; cdr3_nt: TGCGCCAGCAGCCAAGACGTGAGCGGGGCGACCTACGAGCAGTACTTC
j_call: TRBJ2-1; v_call: TRBV28; clone_size: NA; d_call: TRBD2; cdr3_aa: CASSLPTSGRDEQFF; cdr3_nt: TGTGCCAGCAGTTTACCCACTAGCGGGAGAGATGAGCAGTTCTTC
j_call: TRBJ2-3; v_call: TRBV12-3/TRBV12-4; clone_size: many; d_call: TRBD2; cdr3_aa: CASSLSEKTSDTDTQYF; cdr3_nt: TGTGCCAGCAGTTTAAGTGAGAAGACTAGCGACACAGATACGCAGTATTTT
j_call: TRBJ2-1; v_call: TRBV7-9; clone_size: few; d_call: TRBD1; cdr3_aa: CASSLVISPLGQGYNEQFF; cdr3_nt: TGTGCCAGCAGCTTAGTTATATCGCCCCTCGGACAGGGGTACAATGAGCAGTTCTTC
j_call: TRBJ2-1; v_call: TRBV12-3/TRBV12-4; clone_size: few; d_call: TRBD2; cdr3_aa: CASSPAHSGRVLFF; cdr3_nt: TGTGCCAGCAGTCCCGCCCATAGCGGGAGAGTATTGTTCTTC
j_call: TRBJ2-1; v_call: TRBV7-9; clone_size: NA; d_call: NA; cdr3_aa: CASNRNNEQFF; cdr3_nt: TGTGCCAGCAACCGAAATAATGAGCAGTTCTTC
j_call: TRBJ2-1; v_call: TRBV6-2/TRBV6-3; clone_size: NA; d_call: NA; cdr3_aa: CASRAPSGIYNEQFF; cdr3_nt: TGTGCCAGCAGAGCACCGTCTGGGATATACAATGAGCAGTTCTTC
j_call: TRBJ2-7; v_call: TRBV24-1; clone_size: NA; d_call: TRBD1; cdr3_aa: CATNPDRAYEQYF; cdr3_nt: TGTGCCACCAATCCGGACAGGGCCTACGAGCAGTACTTC
j_call: TRBJ2-2; v_call: TRBV10-3; clone_size: many; d_call: NA; cdr3_aa: CAISQGLATGELFF; cdr3_nt: TGTGCCATCAGCCAGGGACTTGCCACCGGGGAGCTGTTTTTT
j_call: TRBJ2-1; v_call: TRBV11-2; clone_size: many; d_call: NA; cdr3_aa: CASSLGPSYNEQFF; cdr3_nt: TGTGCCAGCAGCTTAGGGCCGTCCTACAATGAGCAGTTCTTC
j_call: TRBJ2-1; v_call: TRBV25-1; clone_size: few; d_call: NA; cdr3_aa: CASTSPGGGEQFF; cdr3_nt: TGTGCCAGCACCTCTCCCGGGGGCGGTGAGCAGTTCTTC
j_call: TRBJ1-1; v_call: TRBV6-5; clone_size: NA; d_call: NA; cdr3_aa: CASSYSYTLDTEAFF; cdr3_nt: TGTGCCAGCAGTTACTCGTACACTCTGGACACTGAAGCTTTCTTT
j_call: TRBJ2-3; v_call: TRBV15; clone_size: few; d_call: TRBD2; cdr3_aa: CATRTGGSSTDTQYF; cdr3_nt: TGTGCCACCAGGACGGGGGGATCTAGCACAGATACGCAGTATTTT
j_call: TRBJ2-7; v_call: TRBV4-1; clone_size: NA; d_call: NA; cdr3_aa: CASSQDFAGTYEQYF; cdr3_nt: TGCGCCAGCAGCCAAGATTTTGCGGGTACCTACGAGCAGTACTTC
j_call: TRBJ2-7; v_call: TRBV20-1; clone_size: few; d_call: NA; cdr3_aa: CSARRDPGYEQYF; cdr3_nt: TGCAGTGCTAGGCGGGACCCCGGGTACGAGCAGTACTTC
j_call: TRBJ2-7; v_call: TRBV28; clone_size: medium-sized; d_call: NA; cdr3_aa: CASTWDFSSYEQYF; cdr3_nt: TGTGCCAGCACCTGGGACTTCTCCTCCTACGAGCAGTACTTC
j_call: TRBJ1-1; v_call: TRBV7-2; clone_size: NA; d_call: TRBD1; cdr3_aa: CASSLVRTGTEAFF; cdr3_nt: TGTGCCAGCAGCTTAGTTAGGACAGGGACTGAAGCTTTCTTT